One T cell receptor (beta chain) is described in this entry. Its antigen is not known. One end of the junction does not line up with germline, which may come from a read error. This specimen belongs to a study of cytomegalovirus exposure and HLA in healthy donors. Study-wide results and limits: As confirmed in vitro, a few CMV-associated chains were specific for CMV antigens.

In germline, CDR1 is WSHSY, CDR2 SAAADI. There are 14 residues in the CDR3. The PCR employed 60 Vbeta primers together with 13 Jbeta primers. Generated by immunoSEQ multiplex PCR, the TCRdb table keeps only in-frame clones and is missing some. Of about 150,000 clones listed, roughly 82% are singletons. The clonotype was recovered from a woman between 50 and 59 years old in good health and CMV-seropositive. V and J are TRBV10-2 and TRBJ2-1, with D unresolved. Sequencing was performed on PBMCs. The CDR3 bases are TGCGCCAGCAGTGAGGTCGCTAACTACAATGGGCAGTTCTTC. Protein product: CASSEVANYNGQFF.